This T cell receptor (beta chain) was identified in a study of beta chain features in type 1 diabetes. Germline V gene sequence: CDR1 MNHNS, CDR2 SASEGT. V shed 3 bases, J shed 0 bases, and the junction held 3 bases outside the gene matches. There are 16 residues in the CDR3. Since all of the isolated RNA was reverse transcribed, expressed TCRB transcripts were what got sequenced. The table came from immunoSEQ multiplex PCR; TCRdb's copy has only in-frame clones and leaves some out. Of hundreds of thousands of clones listed, about 16% are singletons. Points from the study as a whole: A potential PCR bias toward shorter templates would be equal in patient and control samples.

Comment on this clone: What it recognizes is unknown.

This chain joins TRBV6-1 and TRBJ2-1; 9 bases map to TRBD1. The clonotype was recovered from a man between 18 and 35 years old in good health. Sequencing used naive CD4+ T cells from blood. In nucleotides, the CDR3 is TGTGCCAGCAGTGATGGGACAGGGAGCTCCTACAATGAGCAGTTCTTC. It codes for CASSDGTGSSYNEQFF.